The clone carrying this T cell receptor (beta chain) appeared a single time. Its antigen remains unidentified. The sample comes from a study of T cells in localized non-small cell lung cancer. Study outcomes and limitations: Uninvolved adjacent lung had higher T cell clonality than tumor and all other tissues.

TCRdb's table, derived via immunoSEQ multiplex PCR, lists solely in-frame clones and lacks some. This sample yields over 30,000 clones, of which approximately 88% are seen a single time; less than 3.5% belongs to the top ten. The CDR3 sequence is 14 residues long. V lost 7 bases and J 4 bases, leaving 11 bases between the germline ends. Germline V gene data show CDR1 as LNHDA and CDR2 as SQIVND (reference sequence). This receptor was taken from a woman aged 40-69 years with stage I lung adenocarcinoma. The sequenced sample was peripheral blood, obtained before any cancer treatment. The chain carries TRBV19 and TRBJ2-6; D might be TRBD1 (6 bases). CDR3: CASTRTAGANVLTF. The CDR3 DNA is TGTGCCAGTACGAGGACAGCCGGGGCCAACGTCCTGACTTTC. The full variable domain, its missing parts supplied by reference TRBV19 and TRBJ2-6, is DGGITQSPKYLFRKEGQNVTLSCEQNLNHDAMYWYRQDPGQGLRLIYYSQIVNDFQKGDIAEGYSVSREKKESFPLTVTSAQKNPTAFYLCASTRTAGANVLTFGAGSRLTVL.